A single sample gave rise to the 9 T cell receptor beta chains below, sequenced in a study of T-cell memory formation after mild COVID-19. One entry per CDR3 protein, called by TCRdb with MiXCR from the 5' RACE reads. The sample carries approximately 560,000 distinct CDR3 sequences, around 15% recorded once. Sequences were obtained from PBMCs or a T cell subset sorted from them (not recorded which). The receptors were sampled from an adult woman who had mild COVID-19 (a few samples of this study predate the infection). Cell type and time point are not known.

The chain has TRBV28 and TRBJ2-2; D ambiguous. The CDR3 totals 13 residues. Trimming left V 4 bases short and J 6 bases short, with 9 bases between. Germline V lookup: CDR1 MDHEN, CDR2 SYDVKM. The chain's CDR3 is CASSSQIPGELFF. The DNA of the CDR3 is TGTGCCAGCAGTTCGCAGATTCCCGGGGAGCTGTTTTTT. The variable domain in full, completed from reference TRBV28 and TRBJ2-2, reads DVKVTQSSRYLVKRTGEKVFLECVQDMDHENMFWYRQDPGLGLRLIYFSYDVKMKEKGDIPEGYSVSREKKERFSLILESASTNQTSMYLCASSSQIPGELFFGEGSRLTVL.

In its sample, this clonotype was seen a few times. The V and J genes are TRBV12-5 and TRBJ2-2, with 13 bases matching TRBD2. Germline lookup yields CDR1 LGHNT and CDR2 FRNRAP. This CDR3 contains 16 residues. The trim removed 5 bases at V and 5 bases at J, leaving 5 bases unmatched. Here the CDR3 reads CASGSGLAGVTGELFF. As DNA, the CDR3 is TGTGCTAGTGGTAGCGGACTAGCGGGAGTAACCGGGGAGCTGTTTTTT.

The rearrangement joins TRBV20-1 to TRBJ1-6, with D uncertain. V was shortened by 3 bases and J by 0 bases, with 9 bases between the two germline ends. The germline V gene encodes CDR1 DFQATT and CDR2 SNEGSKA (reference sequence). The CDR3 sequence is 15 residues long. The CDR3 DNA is TGCAGTGCTAGTGCGGGAAGCTCCTATAATTCACCCCTCCACTTT. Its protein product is CSASAGSSYNSPLHF.

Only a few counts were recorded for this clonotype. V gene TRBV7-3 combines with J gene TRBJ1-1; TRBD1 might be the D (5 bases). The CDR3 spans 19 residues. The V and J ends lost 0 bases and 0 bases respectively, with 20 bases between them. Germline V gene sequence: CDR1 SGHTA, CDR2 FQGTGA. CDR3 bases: TGTGCCAGCAGCTTAACTCGGGGACCGGGGGACCGATTGAACACTGAAGCTTTCTTT. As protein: CASSLTRGPGDRLNTEAFF. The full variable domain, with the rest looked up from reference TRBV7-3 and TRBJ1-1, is GAGVSQTPSNKVTEKGKYVELRCDPISGHTALYWYRQSLGQGPEFLIYFQGTGAADDSGLPNDRFFAVRPEGSVSTLKIQRTERGDSAVYLCASSLTRGPGDRLNTEAFFGQGTRLTVV.

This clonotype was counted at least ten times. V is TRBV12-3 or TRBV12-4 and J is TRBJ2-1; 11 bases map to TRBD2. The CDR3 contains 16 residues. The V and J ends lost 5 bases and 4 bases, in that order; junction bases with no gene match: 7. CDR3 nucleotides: TGTGCCAGCAGTGGGCTAGCGGGGGGCTTATACAATGAGCAGTTCTTC. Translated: CASSGLAGGLYNEQFF.

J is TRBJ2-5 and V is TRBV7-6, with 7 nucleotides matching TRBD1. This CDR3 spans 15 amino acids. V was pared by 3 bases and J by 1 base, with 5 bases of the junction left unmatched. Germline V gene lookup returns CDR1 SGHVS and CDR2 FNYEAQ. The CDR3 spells CASSFVTGTQETQYF. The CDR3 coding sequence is TGTGCCAGCAGCTTTGTGACAGGGACCCAAGAGACCCAGTACTTC.

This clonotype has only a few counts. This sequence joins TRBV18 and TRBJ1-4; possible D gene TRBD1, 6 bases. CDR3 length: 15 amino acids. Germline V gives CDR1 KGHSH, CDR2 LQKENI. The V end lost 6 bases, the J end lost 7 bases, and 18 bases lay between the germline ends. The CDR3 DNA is TGTGCCAGCTCTTCTACAGGGCAGTCCGGTGAAAAACTGTTTTTT. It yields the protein CASSSTGQSGEKLFF.

CDR3 coding DNA: TGTGCCAGCCTTCGGAATGGCGAAAAACTGTTTTTT. Amino acid sequence: CASLRNGEKLFF. The chain recombines TRBV6-1 with TRBJ1-4; D remains ambiguous. Germline V gene sequence: CDR1 MNHNS, CDR2 SASEGT. V was pared by 8 bases and J by 8 bases, with 12 bases between. The CDR3 has 12 amino acids.

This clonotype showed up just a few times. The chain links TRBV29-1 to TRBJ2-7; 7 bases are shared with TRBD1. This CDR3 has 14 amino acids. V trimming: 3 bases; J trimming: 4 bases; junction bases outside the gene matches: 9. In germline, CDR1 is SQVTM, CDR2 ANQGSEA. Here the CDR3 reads CSVDEGAAGYEQYF. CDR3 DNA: TGCAGCGTTGATGAGGGGGCCGCTGGATACGAGCAGTACTTC.